This TCR beta chain derives from a study of a mutant IDH1 vaccine in newly diagnosed glioma. Looking at the study overall: Males made up about 62% and females roughly 38% of treated patients, whose mean age was 40.4 years. Findings and caveats of the study: Vaccination elicited immune responses in 80% to 95% of patients.

On this clone: No antigen is known for it.

The time point denotes: week 47, end of study. One vaccine dose held 300 ug of mutant IDH1 20-mer peptide and came with topical imiquimod. New WHO grade 3 or 4 IDH1-mutant, ATRX-lost astrocytomas were present in all donors. The table came from immunoSEQ multiplex PCR; TCRdb's copy has only in-frame clones and leaves some out. The sample holds tens of thousands of clones; approximately 80% are singletons and the top ten take 4% to 5.5%. The V and J ends lost 7 bases and 3 bases, in that order; junction bases with no gene match: 9. There are 14 residues in the CDR3. Germline-derived CDR1 and CDR2 are SNHLY and FYNNEI.

The sequencing used PBMCs, collected from a glioma patient whose treatment included an IDH1 peptide vaccine. The chain employs TRBV2 and TRBJ2-7; 7 nucleotides align to TRBD2. The TCR was taken from a man aged 40-49 years with glioma. CDR3 bases: TGTGCCAGCAAATCAGGCGGGAGCGACTACGAGCAGTACTTC. It codes for CASKSGGSDYEQYF.